The clone carrying this T cell receptor beta chain was recorded many times. What it recognizes is unknown. V trimming: 6 bases; J trimming: 4 bases; junction bases outside the gene matches: 3. CDR3 length equals 12 residues. Germline V lookup: CDR1 SQVTM, CDR2 ANQGSEA. These data come from a study of blood T cells in healthy people across ages. Primers used in a second PCR of roughly 6 to 12 cycles were a sample-barcoded 5' primer and a J-beta primer mix. TCRdb analysed the 5' RACE reads with MiXCR anew, one entry per CDR3 protein. The data hold some 1.4 million distinct CDR3 sequences, with around two fifths observed a single time. Study results and limitations: TCR beta diversity correlated strongly with naive T cell percentage.

The clonotype originates from a woman younger than 30 in good health. The chain has TRBV29-1 and TRBJ1-1; 9 nucleotides match TRBD1. The sample was blood. CDR3 protein: CSVRQGGTEAFF. CDR3 sequence (DNA): TGCAGCGTCCGACAGGGGGGCACTGAAGCTTTCTTT.